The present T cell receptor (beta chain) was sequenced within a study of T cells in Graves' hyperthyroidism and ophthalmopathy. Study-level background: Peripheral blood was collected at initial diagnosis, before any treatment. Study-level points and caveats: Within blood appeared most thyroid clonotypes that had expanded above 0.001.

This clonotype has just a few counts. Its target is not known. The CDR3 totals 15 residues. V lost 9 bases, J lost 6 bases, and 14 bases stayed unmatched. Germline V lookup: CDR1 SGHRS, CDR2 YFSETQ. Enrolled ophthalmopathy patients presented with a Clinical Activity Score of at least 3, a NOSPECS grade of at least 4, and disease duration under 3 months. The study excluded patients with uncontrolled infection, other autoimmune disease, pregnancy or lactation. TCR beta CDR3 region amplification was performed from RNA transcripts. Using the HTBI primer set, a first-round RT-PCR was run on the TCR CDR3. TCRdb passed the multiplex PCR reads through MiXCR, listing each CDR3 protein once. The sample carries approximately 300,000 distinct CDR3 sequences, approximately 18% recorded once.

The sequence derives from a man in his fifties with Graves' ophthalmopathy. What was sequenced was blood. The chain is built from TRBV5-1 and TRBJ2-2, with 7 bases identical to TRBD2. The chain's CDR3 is CATEGSGKFAGELFF. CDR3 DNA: TGCGCCACAGAGGGAAGCGGGAAATTTGCCGGGGAGCTGTTTTTT. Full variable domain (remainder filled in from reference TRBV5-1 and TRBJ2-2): KAGVTQTPRYLIKTRGQQVTLSCSPISGHRSVSWYQQTPGQGLQFLFEYFSETQRNKGNFPGRFSGRQFSNSRSEMNVSTLELGDSALYLCATEGSGKFAGELFFGEGSRLTVL.